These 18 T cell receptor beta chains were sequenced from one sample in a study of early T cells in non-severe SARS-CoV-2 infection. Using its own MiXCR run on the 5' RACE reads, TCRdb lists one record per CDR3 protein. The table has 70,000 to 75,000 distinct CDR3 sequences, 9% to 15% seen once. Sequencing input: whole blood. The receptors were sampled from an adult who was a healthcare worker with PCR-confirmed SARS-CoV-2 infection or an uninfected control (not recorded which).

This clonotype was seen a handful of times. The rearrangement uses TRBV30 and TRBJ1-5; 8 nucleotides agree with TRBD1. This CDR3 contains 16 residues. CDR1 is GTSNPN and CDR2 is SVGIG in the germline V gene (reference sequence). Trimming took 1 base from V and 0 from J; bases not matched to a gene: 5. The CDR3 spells CAWSGTGRYSNQPQHF. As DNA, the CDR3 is TGTGCCTGGAGTGGGACAGGGAGGTATAGCAATCAGCCCCAGCATTTT.

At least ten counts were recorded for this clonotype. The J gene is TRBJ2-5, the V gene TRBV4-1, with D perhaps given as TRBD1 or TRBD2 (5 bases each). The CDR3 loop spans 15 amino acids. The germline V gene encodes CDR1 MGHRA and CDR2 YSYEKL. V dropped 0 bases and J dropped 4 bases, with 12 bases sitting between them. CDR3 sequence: CASSQEGRAGETQYF. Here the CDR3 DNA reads TGCGCCAGCAGCCAAGAAGGCAGGGCGGGAGAGACCCAGTACTTC.

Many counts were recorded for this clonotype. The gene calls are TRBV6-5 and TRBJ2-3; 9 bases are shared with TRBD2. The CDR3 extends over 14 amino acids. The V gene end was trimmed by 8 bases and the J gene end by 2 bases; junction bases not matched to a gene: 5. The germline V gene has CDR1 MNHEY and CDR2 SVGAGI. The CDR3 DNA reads TGTGCCAGCGGCTTAGCGGGAGCCACAGATACGCAGTATTTT. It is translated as CASGLAGATDTQYF.

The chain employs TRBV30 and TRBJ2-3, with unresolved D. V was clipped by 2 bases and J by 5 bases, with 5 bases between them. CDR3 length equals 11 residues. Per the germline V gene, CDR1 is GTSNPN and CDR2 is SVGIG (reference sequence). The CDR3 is CAWSIGDTQYF. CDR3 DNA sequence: TGTGCCTGGAGTATCGGAGATACGCAGTATTTT. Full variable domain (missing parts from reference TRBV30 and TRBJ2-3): SQTIHQWPATLVQPVGSPLSLECTVEGTSNPNLYWYRQAAGRGLQLLFYSVGIGQISSEVPQNLSASRPQDRQFILSSKKLLLSDSGFYLCAWSIGDTQYFGPGTRLTVL.

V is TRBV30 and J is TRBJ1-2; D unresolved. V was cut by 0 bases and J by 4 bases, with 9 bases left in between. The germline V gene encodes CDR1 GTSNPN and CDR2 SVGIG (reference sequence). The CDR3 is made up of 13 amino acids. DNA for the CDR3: TGTGCCTGGAGTGTCGGGCGTGTCTATGGCTACACCTTC. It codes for CAWSVGRVYGYTF.

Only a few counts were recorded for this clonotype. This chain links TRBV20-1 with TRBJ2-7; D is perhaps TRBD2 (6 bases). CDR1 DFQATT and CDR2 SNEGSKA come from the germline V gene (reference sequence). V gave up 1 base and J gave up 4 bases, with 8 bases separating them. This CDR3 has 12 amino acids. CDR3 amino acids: CSARGGRYEQYF. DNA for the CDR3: TGCAGTGCTAGAGGAGGGAGGTACGAGCAGTACTTC.

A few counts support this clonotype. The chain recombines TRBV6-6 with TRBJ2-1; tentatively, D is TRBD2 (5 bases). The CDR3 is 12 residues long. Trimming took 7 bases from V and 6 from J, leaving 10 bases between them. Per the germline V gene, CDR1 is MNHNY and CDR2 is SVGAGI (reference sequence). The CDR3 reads CASTRAGNEQFF. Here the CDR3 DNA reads TGTGCCAGCACCCGGGCGGGCAATGAGCAGTTCTTC.

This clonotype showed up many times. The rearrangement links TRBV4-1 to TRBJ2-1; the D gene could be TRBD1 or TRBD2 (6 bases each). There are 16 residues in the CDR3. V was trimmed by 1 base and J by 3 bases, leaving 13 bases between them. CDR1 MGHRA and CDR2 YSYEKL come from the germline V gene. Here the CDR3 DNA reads TGCGCCAGCAGCCAAGTAACGGGGGCGATCTACAATGAGCAGTTCTTC. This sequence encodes CASSQVTGAIYNEQFF.

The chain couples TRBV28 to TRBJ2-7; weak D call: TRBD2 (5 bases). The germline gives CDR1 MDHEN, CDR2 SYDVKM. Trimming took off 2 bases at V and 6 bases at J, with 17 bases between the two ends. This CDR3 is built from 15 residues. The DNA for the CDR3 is TGTGCCAGCAGTTTAGTAGAGAGGTTTCGGGGCGAGCAGTACTTC. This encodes CASSLVERFRGEQYF. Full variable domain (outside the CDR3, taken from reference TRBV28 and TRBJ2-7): DVKVTQSSRYLVKRTGEKVFLECVQDMDHENMFWYRQDPGLGLRLIYFSYDVKMKEKGDIPEGYSVSREKKERFSLILESASTNQTSMYLCASSLVERFRGEQYFGPGTRLTVT.

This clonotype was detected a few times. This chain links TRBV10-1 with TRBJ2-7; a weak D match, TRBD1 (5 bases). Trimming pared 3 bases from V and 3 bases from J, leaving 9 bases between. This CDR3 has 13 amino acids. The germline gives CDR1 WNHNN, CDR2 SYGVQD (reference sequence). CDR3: CASSEGQGYEQYF. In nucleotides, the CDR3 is TGCGCCAGCAGTGAAGGGCAGGGCTACGAGCAGTACTTC.

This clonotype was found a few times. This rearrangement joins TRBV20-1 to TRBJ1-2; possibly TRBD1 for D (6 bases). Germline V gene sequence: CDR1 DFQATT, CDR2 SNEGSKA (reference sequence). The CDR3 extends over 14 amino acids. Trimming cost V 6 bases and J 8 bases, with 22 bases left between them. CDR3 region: CSASPPGQGSGYTF. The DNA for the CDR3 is TGCAGTGCCAGTCCGCCGGGACAAGGAAGCGGCTACACCTTC.

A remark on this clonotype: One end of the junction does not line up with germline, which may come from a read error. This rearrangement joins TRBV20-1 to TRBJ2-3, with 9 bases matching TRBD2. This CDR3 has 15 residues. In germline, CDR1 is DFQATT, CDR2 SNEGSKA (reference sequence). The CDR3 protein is CSARDRTSDPDTQYF. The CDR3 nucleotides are TGCAGTGCTAGAGATCGGACTAGCGACCCGGATACGCAGTATTTC.

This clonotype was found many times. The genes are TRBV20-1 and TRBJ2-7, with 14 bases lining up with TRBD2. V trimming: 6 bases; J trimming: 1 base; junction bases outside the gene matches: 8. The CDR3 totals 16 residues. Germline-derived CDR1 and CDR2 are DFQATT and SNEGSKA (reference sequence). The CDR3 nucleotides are TGCAGTGCCCAGGGGACTAGCGGGAGTATTTCCTACGAGCAGTACTTC. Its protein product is CSAQGTSGSISYEQYF.

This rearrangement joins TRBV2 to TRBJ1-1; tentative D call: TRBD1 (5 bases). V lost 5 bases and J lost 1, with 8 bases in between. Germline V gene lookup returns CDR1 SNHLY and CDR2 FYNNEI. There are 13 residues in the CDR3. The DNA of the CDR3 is TGTGCCAGCAGTTCGGACACGAACACTGAAGCTTTCTTT. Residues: CASSSDTNTEAFF. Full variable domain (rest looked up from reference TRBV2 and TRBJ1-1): EPEVTQTPSHQVTQMGQEVILRCVPISNHLYFYWYRQILGQKVEFLVSFYNNEISEKSEIFDDQFSVERPDGSNFTLKIRSTKLEDSAMYFCASSSDTNTEAFFGQGTRLTVV.

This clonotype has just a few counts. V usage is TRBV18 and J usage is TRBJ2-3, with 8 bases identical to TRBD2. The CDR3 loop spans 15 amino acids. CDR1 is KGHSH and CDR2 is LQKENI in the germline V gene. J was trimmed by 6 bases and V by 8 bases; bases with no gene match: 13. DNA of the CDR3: TGTGCCAGCGTGAAGGGCGGGAGGACCTTGGATACGCAGTATTTT. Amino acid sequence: CASVKGGRTLDTQYF.

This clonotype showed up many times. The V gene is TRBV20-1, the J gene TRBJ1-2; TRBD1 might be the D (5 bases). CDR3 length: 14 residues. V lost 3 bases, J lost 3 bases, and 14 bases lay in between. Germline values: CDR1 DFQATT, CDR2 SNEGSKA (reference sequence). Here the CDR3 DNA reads TGCAGTGCTAGCCGGGACTCTGGGGACTATGGCTACACCTTC. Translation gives CSASRDSGDYGYTF.

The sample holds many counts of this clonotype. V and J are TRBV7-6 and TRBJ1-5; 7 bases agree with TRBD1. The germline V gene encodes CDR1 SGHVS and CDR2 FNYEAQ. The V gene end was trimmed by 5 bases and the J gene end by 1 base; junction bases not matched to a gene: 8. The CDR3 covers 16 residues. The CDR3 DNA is TGTGCCAGCAGCCAAACTCCGGGACAGAGCAATCAGCCCCAGCATTTT. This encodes CASSQTPGQSNQPQHF.

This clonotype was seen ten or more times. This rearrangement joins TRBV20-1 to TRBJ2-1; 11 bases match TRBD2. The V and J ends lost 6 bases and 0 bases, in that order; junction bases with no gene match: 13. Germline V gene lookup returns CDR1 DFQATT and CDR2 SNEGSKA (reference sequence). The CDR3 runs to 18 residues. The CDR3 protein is CSALQGLAALSSYNEQFF. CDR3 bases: TGCAGTGCCCTTCAGGGACTAGCGGCTCTGAGCTCCTACAATGAGCAGTTCTTC.